What follows is one TCR beta chain and its context. Its antigen is unknown. Extraction and reverse transcription of RNA yielded cDNA as the sequencing template. Data came from immunoSEQ multiplex PCR; TCRdb stores just in-frame clones and leaves some out. The sample includes around 200,000 clones, roughly 60% of them seen just once. These data originate in a study of CD8+ T cells in alopecia areata. About the study: Patients in the treated group were given tofacitinib by mouth, 5 to 10 mg twice a day.

It was from alopecia areata patients that lesional scalp punch biopsies and peripheral blood were collected. The germline V gene has CDR1 SGHTA and CDR2 FQGNSA. The V and J ends lost 4 bases and 7 bases respectively, with 11 bases between them. The CDR3 length is 13 residues. Study-level results: Elevated clonality characterized lesional scalp relative to normal scalp, particularly in alopecia totalis/universalis.

The receptor comes from a human donor with alopecia areata. The sequences come from CD4+ T cells sorted from blood, collected at week 0. V gene TRBV7-2 combines with J gene TRBJ1-5; D is perhaps TRBD1 (5 bases). The chain's CDR3 is CASSSQGRQPQHF. The CDR3, as DNA: TGTGCCAGCAGCTCCCAGGGTAGGCAGCCCCAGCATTTT. The whole variable domain, filled in from reference TRBV7-2 and TRBJ1-5, reads GAGVSQSPSNKVTEKGKDVELRCDPISGHTALYWYRQSLGQGLEFLIYFQGNSAPDKSGLPSDRFSAERTGGSVSTLTIQRTQQEDSAVYLCASSSQGRQPQHFGDGTRLSIL.